One T cell receptor (beta chain) is described in this entry. Its target is not known. The data originate from a study of CD8 T cells in ankylosing spondylitis. It was by quantitative 5'-RACE with molecular barcodes that TCR beta libraries were made. From the 5' RACE reads, TCRdb called clonotypes with MiXCR, one entry per CDR3 protein. The repertoire holds about 300,000 distinct CDR3 sequences, more than 20% seen once, with approximately 3.7% in the top ten. The CDR3 sequence is 11 residues long. With 5 bases removed from V and 14 bases from J, the gap between germline ends came to 16 bases. Germline-derived CDR1 and CDR2 are DFQATT and SNEGSKA (reference sequence). Regarding the study as a whole: A TCR beta motif of under 10 highly homologous variants appeared characteristic of ankylosing spondylitis blood. Enrichment of disease-linked clones was reportedly significant in matched ankylosing spondylitis synovial fluid. Disease-linked clones displayed a CD8+ phenotype and appeared relatively rarely in peripheral blood.

This clonotype originated in a female donor with ankylosing spondylitis or in good health (not recorded which). The chain combines TRBV20-1 with TRBJ2-1; no clear D gene. What was sequenced was blood, either unsorted or a sorted T cell fraction (not recorded which). This chain's CDR3 is CSASRDLREFF. CDR3 DNA: TGCAGTGCTTCTAGGGATTTAAGGGAGTTCTTC.